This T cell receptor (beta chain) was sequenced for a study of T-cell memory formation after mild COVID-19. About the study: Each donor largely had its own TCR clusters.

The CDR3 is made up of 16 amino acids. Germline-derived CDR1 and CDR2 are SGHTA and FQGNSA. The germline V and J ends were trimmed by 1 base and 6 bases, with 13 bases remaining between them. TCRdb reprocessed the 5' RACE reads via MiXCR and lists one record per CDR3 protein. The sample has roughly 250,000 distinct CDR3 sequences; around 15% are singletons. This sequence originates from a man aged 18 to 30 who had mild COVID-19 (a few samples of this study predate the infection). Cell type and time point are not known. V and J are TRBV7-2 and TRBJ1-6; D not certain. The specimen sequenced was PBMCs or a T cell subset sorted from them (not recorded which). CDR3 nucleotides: TGTGCCAGCAGCTTAGTCCGGCCAGAGCTTAATTCACCCCTCCACTTT. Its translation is CASSLVRPELNSPLHF. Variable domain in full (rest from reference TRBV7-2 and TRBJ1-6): GAGVSQSPSNKVTEKGKDVELRCDPISGHTALYWYRQSLGQGLEFLIYFQGNSAPDKSGLPSDRFSAERTGGSVSTLTIQRTQQEDSAVYLCASSLVRPELNSPLHFGNGTRLTVT.